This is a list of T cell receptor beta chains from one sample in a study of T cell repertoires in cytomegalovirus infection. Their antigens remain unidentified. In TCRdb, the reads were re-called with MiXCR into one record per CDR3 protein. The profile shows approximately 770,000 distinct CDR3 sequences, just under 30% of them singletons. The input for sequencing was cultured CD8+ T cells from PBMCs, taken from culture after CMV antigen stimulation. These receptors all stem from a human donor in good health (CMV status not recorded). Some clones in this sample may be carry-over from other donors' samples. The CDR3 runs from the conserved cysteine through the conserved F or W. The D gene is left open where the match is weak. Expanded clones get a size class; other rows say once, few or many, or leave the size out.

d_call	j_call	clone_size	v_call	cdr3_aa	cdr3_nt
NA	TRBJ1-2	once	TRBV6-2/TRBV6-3	CASSLGRGTGGYTF	TGTGCCAGCAGTTTAGGACGGGGAACCGGTGGCTACACCTTC
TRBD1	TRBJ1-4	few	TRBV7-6	CASSPRGRRNEKLFF	TGTGCCAGCAGCCCCAGGGGGCGACGAAATGAAAAACTGTTTTTT
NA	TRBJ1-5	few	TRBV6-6	CASSPNLNQPQHF	TGTGCCAGCAGTCCCAACCTCAATCAGCCCCAGCATTTT
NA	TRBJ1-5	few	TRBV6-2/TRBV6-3	CASSFQGNQPQHF	TGTGCCAGCAGTTTTCAGGGCAATCAGCCCCAGCATTTT
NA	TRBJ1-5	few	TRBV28	CASSPKTGAQPQHF	TGTGCCAGCAGCCCAAAGACGGGGGCTCAGCCCCAGCATTTT
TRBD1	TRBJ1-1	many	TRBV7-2	CASSQGLRDREAFF	TGTGCCAGCAGCCAGGGACTCCGGGACAGGGAAGCTTTCTTT
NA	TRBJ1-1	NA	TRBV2	CASTLLAGAGGDTEAFF	TGTGCCAGCACGCTACTTGCAGGGGCCGGCGGGGACACTGAAGCTTTCTTT
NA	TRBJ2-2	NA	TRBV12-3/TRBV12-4	CASSSNGPTGELFF	TGTGCCAGCAGTTCCAACGGACCCACCGGGGAGCTGTTTTTT
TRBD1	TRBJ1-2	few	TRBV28	CASSLRDRGHESYGYTF	TGTGCCAGCAGTTTACGTGACAGGGGGCATGAGAGCTATGGCTACACCTTC
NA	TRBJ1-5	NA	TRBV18	CASSPWDTGNQPQHF	TGTGCCAGCTCACCATGGGATACGGGCAATCAGCCCCAGCATTTT
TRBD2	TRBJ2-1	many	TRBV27	CAVRTSGGRNNEQFF	TGTGCCGTTCGGACTAGCGGGGGTAGGAACAATGAGCAGTTCTTC
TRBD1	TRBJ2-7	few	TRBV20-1	CSAQPWDSFSSYEQYF	TGCAGTGCTCAGCCTTGGGACAGTTTTAGCTCCTACGAGCAGTACTTC
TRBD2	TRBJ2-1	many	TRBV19	CASTIGGDPGLESWGDYNEQFF	TGTGCCAGTACCATCGGAGGGGATCCGGGACTAGAATCCTGGGGGGACTACAATGAGCAGTTCTTC
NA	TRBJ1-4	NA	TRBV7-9	CASSTDGNNEKLFF	TGTGCCAGCAGCACGGACGGGAATAATGAAAAACTGTTTTTT
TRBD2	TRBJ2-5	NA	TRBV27	CASRPGTSAETQYF	TGTGCCAGCAGACCAGGGACTAGCGCTGAGACCCAGTACTTC
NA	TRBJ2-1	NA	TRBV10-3	CATEDHRTYNEQFF	TGTGCCACCGAGGACCACCGAACATACAATGAGCAGTTCTTC
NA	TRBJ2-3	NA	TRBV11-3	CASSLDMTAADTQYF	TGTGCCAGCAGCTTAGATATGACCGCGGCAGATACGCAGTATTTT
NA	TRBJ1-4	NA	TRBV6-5	CASSYSWENRNEKLFF	TGTGCCAGCAGTTACTCTTGGGAGAACCGTAATGAAAAACTGTTTTTT
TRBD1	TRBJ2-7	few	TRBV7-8	CASSLEGTESYEQYF	TGTGCCAGCAGCTTAGAAGGGACAGAAAGCTACGAGCAGTACTTC
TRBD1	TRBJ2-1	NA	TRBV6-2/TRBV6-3	CASSTSDRGHEQFF	TGTGCCAGCAGTACATCGGACAGGGGGCATGAGCAGTTCTTC
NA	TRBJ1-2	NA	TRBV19	CASSIRVQTYYGYTF	TGTGCCAGTAGTATTCGGGTGCAGACTTACTATGGCTACACCTTC
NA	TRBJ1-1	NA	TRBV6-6	CATSPGRTEAFF	TGTGCCACCTCCCCAGGGAGGACTGAAGCTTTCTTT
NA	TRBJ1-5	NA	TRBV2	CASSNHRVNSNQPQHF	TGTGCCAGCAGTAACCACAGGGTTAATAGCAATCAGCCCCAGCATTTT
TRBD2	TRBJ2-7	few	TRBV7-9	CASSSPLAGGPIYEQYF	TGTGCCAGCAGCTCTCCACTAGCGGGGGGCCCTATATACGAGCAGTACTTC
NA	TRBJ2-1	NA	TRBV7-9	CASSARGGRNEQFF	TGTGCCAGCAGCGCAAGGGGGGGCCGAAATGAGCAGTTCTTC
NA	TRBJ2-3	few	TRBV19	CASSITSGDTQYF	TGTGCCAGTAGTATTACCTCCGGCGATACGCAGTATTTT
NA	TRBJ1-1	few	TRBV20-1	CSAKNRVGTEAFF	TGCAGTGCCAAAAACAGGGTAGGGACTGAAGCTTTCTTT
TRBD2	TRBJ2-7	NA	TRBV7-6	CASSSQFGGATYEQYF	TGTGCCAGCAGCTCCCAATTCGGGGGGGCTACCTACGAGCAGTACTTC